Sequencing of this TCR beta chain was carried out in a study of cytomegalovirus exposure and HLA in healthy donors. General study findings and limits: A missense DCLRE1C variant was associated with V- and J-gene trimming of TCR beta chains in a later analysis, and an independent cohort replicated the association. For cytomegalovirus status, the classifier reportedly gave diagnoses with high specificity and sensitivity.

The PCR made use of 60 Vbeta and 13 Jbeta primers. The data were produced by immunoSEQ multiplex PCR, yet TCRdb's version contains in-frame clones alone and is incomplete. The sample has about 120,000 clones; about four fifths are singletons. Concerning this clone itself: Its specificity is not known.

The origin of this receptor is a woman younger than 45 in good health and CMV-seronegative. Sequencing input: PBMCs.

Here the CDR3 reads CAISESPQGANTEAFF. In DNA form, the CDR3 reads TGTGCCATCAGTGAGTCGCCGCAGGGGGCGAACACTGAAGCTTTCTTT. The V call is TRBV10-3, the J call TRBJ1-1, with 8 bases that match TRBD1. The trim removed 0 bases at V and 1 base at J, leaving 4 bases unmatched. CDR1 is ENHRY, CDR2 SYGVKD, per germline. CDR3 length: 16 residues.